This record looks at one T cell receptor (beta chain) sequence and its context. Its antigen is as yet unknown. The authors prepared the TCRbeta library with unique molecular identifiers. MiXCR, run by TCRdb on the PCR reads, gives a single entry per CDR3 protein. The sample shows 140,000 to 150,000 distinct CDR3 sequences, about 9% of them seen only once. The data stem from a study of T-cell reconstitution after alpha-beta-depleted transplantation in children. Points from the study as a whole: Several hundred expanded graft clones reportedly supplied alpha-beta T cells about two months after transplant.

The origin of this receptor is a female patient aged 2 to 10 who had a stem cell transplant for congenital amegakaryocytic thrombocytopenia, so the T cells may come from the graft donor. This material consisted of PBMCs, mostly from graft donor cells, taken 180 days after TCRalphabeta/CD19-depleted stem cell transplant.

CDR3 in DNA: TGCGCCAGCAGCTTCGTCGGGGCCCAGGGCGGCAATGAGCAGTTCTTC. Protein product: CASSFVGAQGGNEQFF. This sequence joins TRBV5-1 and TRBJ2-1; D possibly matches TRBD1 or TRBD2 (5 bases each). CDR1 and CDR2 from the germline V gene are SGHRS and YFSETQ. The CDR3 is made up of 16 amino acids. The V end lost 2 bases, the J end lost 6 bases, and 18 bases lay between the germline ends.